A selection of T cell receptor beta chains follows, all from one sample in a study of memory CD4+ T cells and cytomegalovirus serostatus. The repertoire was sequenced with immunoSEQ multiplex PCR; TCRdb's copy has only in-frame clones and lacks some. The sample gives tens of thousands of clones, 82% of which show up once; less than 0.6% is in the top ten. The sample was memory CD4+ T cells from blood. These receptor sequences come from an adult in good health and CMV-seronegative. The CDR3 runs from the conserved cysteine through the conserved F or W. Fields, in order: D gene, clone size, J gene, V gene, CDR3 DNA, CDR3 protein. The D gene is left open where the match is weak. Not every row has a clone size; where given, it reads once, few, many or a size class.

TRBD1	-	TRBJ2-5	TRBV5-1	TGCGCCAGCAGCTCAGGCCCGGGACAGGGTGGAGAGACCCAGTACTTC	CASSSGPGQGGETQYF
TRBD1	-	TRBJ1-1	TRBV5-1	TGCGCCAGCAGCCACGGGACAGCCTCTTCGGAAGCTTTCTTT	CASSHGTASSEAFF
TRBD1	-	TRBJ1-2	TRBV6-5	TGTGCCAGCCGCGGGACAGGACGACATGGCTACACCTTC	CASRGTGRHGYTF
-	-	TRBJ2-1	TRBV19	TGTGCCAGTAGTATTGTCCCACAGGGACGCGAGCAGTTCTTC	CASSIVPQGREQFF
-	-	TRBJ1-2	TRBV5-1	TGCGCCAGCAGCGCGGGGGGAGTATGGGAAGGCTACACCTTC	CASSAGGVWEGYTF
TRBD1	-	TRBJ1-2	TRBV23-1	TGCGCCAGCAGTCAATTGGACAGGCCCGCCTATGGCTACACCTTC	CASSQLDRPAYGYTF
TRBD2	-	TRBJ2-3	TRBV6-1	TGTGCCAGCAGTGAAGAGGGACTAGCGGGGGTTACAGATACGCAGTATTTT	CASSEEGLAGVTDTQYF
TRBD2	-	TRBJ2-2	TRBV27	TGTGCCAGCAGGACTAGCGGGGGGGCGAACACCGGGGAGCTGTTTTTT	CASRTSGGANTGELFF
-	-	TRBJ1-2	TRBV27	TGTGCCAGCAGTCCCCGAAGTACGGACTATGGCTACACCTTC	CASSPRSTDYGYTF
-	-	TRBJ1-5	TRBV10-3	TGTGCCATCAGTGAGTCGACGGAGGGCGGGCAGCCCCAGCATTTT	CAISESTEGGQPQHF
-	-	TRBJ1-1	TRBV11-2	TGTGCCAGCAGCTTAGATCAAATTGGAGGGGACACTGAAGCTTTCTTT	CASSLDQIGGDTEAFF
-	once	TRBJ1-3	TRBV30	TGTGCCTGGAGTGTGTCGGCAAGTGGAAACACCATATATTTT	CAWSVSASGNTIYF
-	-	TRBJ2-2	TRBV4-1	TGCGCCAGCAGCCAAGCAACCCTCGGGCCCGGGGAGCTGTTTTTT	CASSQATLGPGELFF
-	-	TRBJ2-1	TRBV11-2	TGTGCCAGCAGCTTAACTCCCAGGGAGGATGAGCAGTTCTTC	CASSLTPREDEQFF
TRBD1	-	TRBJ2-2	TRBV15	TGTGCCACCAGCAAGCCGGGACAGGGATCCGGGGAGCTGTTTTTT	CATSKPGQGSGELFF
-	-	TRBJ2-2	TRBV19	TGTGCCAGTAGTATGTATAGAGGGAACACCGGGGAGCTGTTTTTT	CASSMYRGNTGELFF
-	few	TRBJ2-5	TRBV5-1	TGCGCCAGCCGACGGGGACTTGAGGAAGGAGAGACCCAGTACTTC	CASRRGLEEGETQYF
-	-	TRBJ1-4	TRBV27	TGTGCCAGCAGTAAGGGACTCTTAAACGAAAAACTGTTTTTT	CASSKGLLNEKLFF
TRBD1	-	TRBJ2-1	TRBV5-1	TGCGCCAGCAGCCTGACAGGGTACAATGAGCAGTTCTTC	CASSLTGYNEQFF
-	-	TRBJ1-5	TRBV7-7	TGTGCCAGCAGCCAAGATATCGGACAGCCCCAGCATTTT	CASSQDIGQPQHF
-	-	TRBJ2-7	TRBV28	TGTGCCAGCAGTACTGGGTTACCGACATCCTACGAGCAGTACTTC	CASSTGLPTSYEQYF
-	-	TRBJ1-2	TRBV29-1	TGCAGCGTTGCGGTCAACTATGGCTACACCTTC	CSVAVNYGYTF
-	few	TRBJ1-3	TRBV4-1	TGCGCCAGCAGCCAAGATGAGGCAGGGGCTGGAAACACCATATATTTT	CASSQDEAGAGNTIYF
-	-	TRBJ1-1	TRBV7-9	TGTGCCAGCAGCTTAGCGGACGAAGCTTTCTTT	CASSLADEAFF
-	-	TRBJ1-2	TRBV4-2	TGTGCCAGTCAGGCAGACACCTCTTTCCGGGGCTACACCTTC	CASQADTSFRGYTF
-	-	TRBJ1-5	TRBV19	TGTGCCAGTAACTCGAACCTGTATCAGCCCCAGCATTTT	CASNSNLYQPQHF
TRBD1	-	TRBJ2-2	TRBV5-8	TGTGCCAGCATCCACAGGGGGCGCGGCACCGGGGAGCTGTTTTTT	CASIHRGRGTGELFF
-	-	TRBJ1-5	TRBV19	TGTGCCAGTACCCCCGGACCGATCAATCAGCCCCAGCATTTT	CASTPGPINQPQHF
TRBD2	-	TRBJ2-3	TRBV13	TGTGCCAGCAGCCCCGGACTAGCGGGCCTTGTGGATACGCAGTATTTT	CASSPGLAGLVDTQYF
-	-	TRBJ1-6	TRBV2	TGTGCCGGTGGTGGAAGGGACTATTCACCCCTCCACTTT	CAGGGRDYSPLHF
TRBD2	few	TRBJ2-3	TRBV18	TGTGCCAGCTCACCAGGGACTAGCGGGGTAGATACGCAGTATTTT	CASSPGTSGVDTQYF
TRBD1	-	TRBJ1-2	TRBV29-1	TGCAGCGTTGAAGTACCGACAGGGCGTAGTAATGGCTACACCTTC	CSVEVPTGRSNGYTF
-	-	TRBJ1-6	TRBV6-6	TGTGCCAGCAGTACAACATCCAATTCACCCCTCCACTTT	CASSTTSNSPLHF
-	-	TRBJ1-1	TRBV30	TGTGCCTGGAGTCTGGCGGTCAACACTGAAGCTTTCTTT	CAWSLAVNTEAFF
-	-	TRBJ2-3	TRBV6-1	TGTGCCAGCAGTGGAAACCGGGCAGGGGGGAGTAAGGATACGCAGTATTTT	CASSGNRAGGSKDTQYF
-	-	TRBJ2-3	TRBV7-2	TGTGCCAGCAGCTCTAGCACAGATACGCAGTATTTT	CASSSSTDTQYF
-	-	TRBJ1-1	TRBV7-9	TGTGCCAGCAGCAGTCAGGGGTTCACTGAAGCTTTCTTT	CASSSQGFTEAFF
TRBD1	-	TRBJ2-2	TRBV6-1	TGTGCCAGCAACAAGGGACAGGGGCCCGGGGAGCTGTTTTTT	CASNKGQGPGELFF
-	few	TRBJ1-6	TRBV7-6	TGTGCCAGCAGCTTATTGGGGGACATTGATAATTCACCCCTCCACTTT	CASSLLGDIDNSPLHF
-	-	TRBJ2-7	TRBV10-3	TGTGCCATCAGTGATAAAAATGCAGGGCATCCCTACGAGCAGTACTTC	CAISDKNAGHPYEQYF
-	-	TRBJ1-2	TRBV7-8	TGTGCCAGCAGCTTAGACGGAAGGCCCTTGGACTATGGCTACACCTTC	CASSLDGRPLDYGYTF
TRBD2	-	TRBJ2-5	TRBV19	TGTGCCAGTAGTATCGGACTAGCGGGGATAGAGACCCAGTACTTC	CASSIGLAGIETQYF
TRBD1	-	TRBJ2-7	TRBV5-4	TGTGCCAGCAGCCCACAGGGGCCGACAATGTCCTACGAGCAGTACTTC	CASSPQGPTMSYEQYF
-	-	TRBJ1-5	TRBV6-1	TGTGCCAGCATCTATTGGGACACGAACAATCAGCCCCAGCATTTT	CASIYWDTNNQPQHF
-	few	TRBJ1-2	TRBV12-5	TGTGCTAGTGGTTTGGGGGAGGGTTCGGACTATGGCTACACCTTC	CASGLGEGSDYGYTF
-	-	TRBJ1-1	TRBV6-4	TGTGCCAGCAGTGTTTCGATACAGGGAACGGCTTTCTTT	CASSVSIQGTAFF
-	-	TRBJ2-2	TRBV11-2	TGTGCCGTACCCGCCGGGGTTGGGGAGCTGTTTTTT	CAVPAGVGELFF
TRBD1	-	TRBJ2-7	TRBV11-3	TGTGCCAGCAGCAAGACAGGGCACGAGCAGTACTTC	CASSKTGHEQYF
TRBD1	-	TRBJ1-4	TRBV5-4	TGTGCCAGCAGCTTACAGGGGAGGGATGAAAAACTGTTTTTT	CASSLQGRDEKLFF
-	-	TRBJ1-5	TRBV29-1	TGCAGCGTTGGGGCAAGGGACCAGCCCCAGCATTTT	CSVGARDQPQHF
-	-	TRBJ1-5	TRBV5-4	TGTGCCAGCAGCTTGGATGGGGTACAGCCCCAGCATTTT	CASSLDGVQPQHF
TRBD1	-	TRBJ2-4	TRBV7-3	TGTGCCAGCAGCTTAAGTGGACAGGAATGGCACATTCAGTACTTC	CASSLSGQEWHIQYF
TRBD1	-	TRBJ1-5	TRBV30	TGTGCCTGGGGACAGGGTAGGGATCAGCCCCAGCATTTT	CAWGQGRDQPQHF